The T cell receptor (beta chain) under discussion was sequenced for a study of blood T cell repertoires in COVID-19. Turning to the study itself: COVID-19 samples from acute and convalescent phases originated in the United States, Italy and Spain. T cells, B-cell-depleted T cells, or PBMCs provided the cDNA or gDNA that served as material.

This CDR3 has 13 residues. V lost 5 bases and J lost 5; bases outside the gene matches: 5. Germline values: CDR1 MDHEN, CDR2 SYDVKM. Authors' processing steps: Amplification of reference gene primers was used by the study to estimate nucleated cell counts. The data were produced by immunoSEQ multiplex PCR, yet TCRdb's version contains in-frame clones alone and is incomplete. The V and J calls and clone size were taken over from that table, and D and trimming were inferred from the DNA. Here the sample spans fewer than 60,000 clones, roughly 90% being singletons. The sample consisted of peripheral blood. The clonotype was recovered from a man older than 75 with active or convalescent COVID-19. This sequence joins TRBV28 and TRBJ1-1, with TRBD1 matching over 7 bases. CDR3 protein: CASSGGQITEAFF. The CDR3 coding sequence is TGTGCCAGCAGTGGGGGACAGATTACTGAAGCTTTCTTT.